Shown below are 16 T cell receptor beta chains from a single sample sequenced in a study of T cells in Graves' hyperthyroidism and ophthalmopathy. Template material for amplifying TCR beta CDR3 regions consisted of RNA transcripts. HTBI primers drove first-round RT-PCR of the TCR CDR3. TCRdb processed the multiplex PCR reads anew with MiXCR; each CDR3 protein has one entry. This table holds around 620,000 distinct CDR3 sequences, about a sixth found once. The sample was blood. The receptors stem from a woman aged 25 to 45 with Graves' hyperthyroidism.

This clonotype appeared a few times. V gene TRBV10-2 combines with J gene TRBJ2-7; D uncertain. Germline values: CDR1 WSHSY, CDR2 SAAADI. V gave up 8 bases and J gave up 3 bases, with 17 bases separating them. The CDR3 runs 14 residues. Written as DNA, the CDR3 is TGCGCCAGCGGCCGGGTTGGCCGACTCTACGAGCAGTACTTC. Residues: CASGRVGRLYEQYF.

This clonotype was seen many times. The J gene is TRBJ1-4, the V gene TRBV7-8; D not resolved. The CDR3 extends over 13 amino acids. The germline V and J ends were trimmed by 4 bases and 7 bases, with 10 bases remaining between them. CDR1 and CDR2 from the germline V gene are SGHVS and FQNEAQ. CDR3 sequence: CASSYRRGEKLFF. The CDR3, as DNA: TGTGCCAGCAGCTACCGTCGGGGTGAAAAACTGTTTTTT. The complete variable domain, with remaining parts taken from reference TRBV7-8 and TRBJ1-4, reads GAGVSQSPRYKVAKRGQDVALRCDPISGHVSLFWYQQALGQGPEFLTYFQNEAQLDKSGLPSDRFFAERPEGSVSTLKIQRTQQEDSAVYLCASSYRRGEKLFFGSGTQLSVL.

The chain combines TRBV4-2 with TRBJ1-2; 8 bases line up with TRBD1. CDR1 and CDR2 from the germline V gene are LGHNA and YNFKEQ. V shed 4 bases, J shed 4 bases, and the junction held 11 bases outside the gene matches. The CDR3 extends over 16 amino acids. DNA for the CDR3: TGTGCCAGCAGCCCCCCAGACAGGGGCCCCCTCTATGGCTACACCTTC. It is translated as CASSPPDRGPLYGYTF.

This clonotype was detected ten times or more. CDR3 DNA: TGTGCCAGCGGGAGGGATGGAGAGACCCAGTACTTC. Protein product: CASGRDGETQYF. V usage is TRBV6-2 or TRBV6-3 and J usage is TRBJ2-5; 7 bases match TRBD2. The V segment lost 8 bases and the J segment 4 bases; nucleotides outside the gene matches: 4. CDR3 size: 12 residues. The germline gives CDR1 MNHEY, CDR2 SVGEGT.

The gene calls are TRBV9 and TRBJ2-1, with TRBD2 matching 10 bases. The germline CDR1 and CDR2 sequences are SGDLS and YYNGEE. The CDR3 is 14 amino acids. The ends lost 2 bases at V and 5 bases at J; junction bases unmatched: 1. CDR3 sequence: CASSVLAGDNEQFF. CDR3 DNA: TGTGCCAGCAGCGTTCTAGCGGGGGACAATGAGCAGTTCTTC. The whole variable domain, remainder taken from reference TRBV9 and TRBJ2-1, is DSGVTQTPKHLITATGQRVTLRCSPRSGDLSVYWYQQSLDQGLQFLIQYYNGEERAKGNILERFSAQQFPDLHSELNLSSLELGDSALYFCASSVLAGDNEQFFGPGTRLTVL.

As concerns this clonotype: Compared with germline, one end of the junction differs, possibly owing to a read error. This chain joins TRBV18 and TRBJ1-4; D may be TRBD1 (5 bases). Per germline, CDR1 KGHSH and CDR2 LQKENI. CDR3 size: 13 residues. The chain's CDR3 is CTSSRQGGEKLFF. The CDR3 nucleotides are TGTACCAGCTCCAGGCAGGGAGGTGAAAAACTGTTTTTT.

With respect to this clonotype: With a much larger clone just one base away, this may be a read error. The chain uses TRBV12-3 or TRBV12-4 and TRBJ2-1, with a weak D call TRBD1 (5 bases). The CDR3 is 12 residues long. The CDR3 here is CASCLIREVQFF. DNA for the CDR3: TGTGCCAGCTGTTTAATCAGGGAAGTGCAGTTCTTC.

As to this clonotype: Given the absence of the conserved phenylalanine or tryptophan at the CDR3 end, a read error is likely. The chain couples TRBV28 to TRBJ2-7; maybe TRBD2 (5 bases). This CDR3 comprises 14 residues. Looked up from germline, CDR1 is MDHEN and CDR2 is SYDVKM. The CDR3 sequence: CASSRGHISYAQYL. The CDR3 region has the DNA TGTGCCAGCAGTCGCGGGCATATCAGCTACGCGCAGTACCTC.

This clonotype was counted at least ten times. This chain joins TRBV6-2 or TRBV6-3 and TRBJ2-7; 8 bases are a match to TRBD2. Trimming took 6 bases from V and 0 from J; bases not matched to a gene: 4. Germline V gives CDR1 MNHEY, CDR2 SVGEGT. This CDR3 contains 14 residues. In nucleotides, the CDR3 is TGTGCCAGCAGGGTAGCGGGGAGCTCCTACGAGCAGTACTTC. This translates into CASRVAGSSYEQYF.

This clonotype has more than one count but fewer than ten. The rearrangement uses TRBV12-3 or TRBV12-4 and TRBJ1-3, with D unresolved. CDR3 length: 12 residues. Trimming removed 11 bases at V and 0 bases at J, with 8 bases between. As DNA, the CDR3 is TGTGCCTCAACAAGCTCTGGAAACACCATATATTTT. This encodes CASTSSGNTIYF.

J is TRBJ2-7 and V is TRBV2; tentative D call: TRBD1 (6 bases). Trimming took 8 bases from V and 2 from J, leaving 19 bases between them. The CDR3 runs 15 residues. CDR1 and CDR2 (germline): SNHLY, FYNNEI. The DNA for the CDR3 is TGTGCCAGCTCCCTCCAGGGGACAAAAGCCTACGAGCAGTACTTC. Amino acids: CASSLQGTKAYEQYF. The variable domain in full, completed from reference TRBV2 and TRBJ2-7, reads EPEVTQTPSHQVTQMGQEVILRCVPISNHLYFYWYRQILGQKVEFLVSFYNNEISEKSEIFDDQFSVERPDGSNFTLKIRSTKLEDSAMYFCASSLQGTKAYEQYFGPGTRLTVT.

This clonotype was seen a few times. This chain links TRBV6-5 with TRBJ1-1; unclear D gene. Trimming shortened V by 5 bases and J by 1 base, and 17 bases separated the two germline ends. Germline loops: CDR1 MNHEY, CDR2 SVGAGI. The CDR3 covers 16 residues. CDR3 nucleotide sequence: TGTGCCAGCAGTGTCACTCGAACGGGTTCGAACACTGAAGCTTTCTTT. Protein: CASSVTRTGSNTEAFF.

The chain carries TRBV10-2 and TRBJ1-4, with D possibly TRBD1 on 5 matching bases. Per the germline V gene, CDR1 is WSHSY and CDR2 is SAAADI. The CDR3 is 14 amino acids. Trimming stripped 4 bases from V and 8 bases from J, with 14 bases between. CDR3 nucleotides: TGCGCCAGCAGTGCAGGGTCGTTCGGAGAAAAACTGTTTTTT. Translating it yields CASSAGSFGEKLFF.

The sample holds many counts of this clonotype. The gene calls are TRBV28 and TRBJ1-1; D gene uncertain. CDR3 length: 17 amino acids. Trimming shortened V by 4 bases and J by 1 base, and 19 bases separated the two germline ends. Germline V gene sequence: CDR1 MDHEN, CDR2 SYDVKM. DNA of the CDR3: TGTGCCAGCAGTTCCCCGCGAGTACCCACGGGGAACACTGAAGCTTTCTTT. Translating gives CASSSPRVPTGNTEAFF.

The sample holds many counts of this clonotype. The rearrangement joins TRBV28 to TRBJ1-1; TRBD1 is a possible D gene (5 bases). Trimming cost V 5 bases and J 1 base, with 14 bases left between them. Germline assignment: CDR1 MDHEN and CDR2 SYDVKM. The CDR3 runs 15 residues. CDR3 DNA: TGTGCCAGCAGTGGGGGAAGTCAGGAGAACACTGAAGCTTTCTTT. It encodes CASSGGSQENTEAFF.

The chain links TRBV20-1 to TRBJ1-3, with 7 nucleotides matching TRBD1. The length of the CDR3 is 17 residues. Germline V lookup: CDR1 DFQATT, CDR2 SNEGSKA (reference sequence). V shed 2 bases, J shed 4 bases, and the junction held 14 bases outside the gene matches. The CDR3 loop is CSARPPSGETGGNTIYF. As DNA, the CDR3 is TGCAGTGCTAGACCACCATCCGGGGAGACAGGGGGAAACACCATATATTTT.